Following are 23 T cell receptor beta chains from one sample sequenced in a study of T cells in Graves' hyperthyroidism and ophthalmopathy. RNA transcripts were the template for amplifying TCR beta CDR3 regions. Initially, a first-round RT-PCR of the TCR CDR3 employed the HTBI primer set. TCRdb itself ran the multiplex PCR reads through MiXCR, one entry per CDR3 protein. The sample has some 440,000 distinct CDR3 sequences, less than 20% seen once. Sequencing used blood. Every receptor here comes from a woman aged 18-30 years with Graves' hyperthyroidism.

This clonotype came up many times. One end of the junction is discordant with germline, which a read error may explain. This chain connects TRBV7-7 to TRBJ2-1; 9 nucleotides agree with TRBD1. The CDR3 contains 14 residues. CDR1 is SSHAT and CDR2 is FNYEAQ in the germline V gene (reference sequence). The CDR3 DNA is TGTGCTAGCAGGACAGGGGCCGTCTACAATGAGCAGTTCTTC. This translates into CASRTGAVYNEQFF. Supplemented by reference TRBV7-7 and TRBJ2-1, the full variable domain reads GAGVSQSPRYKVTKRGQDVTLRCDPISSHATLYWYQQALGQGPEFLTYFNYEAQPDKSGLPSDRFSAERPEGSISTLTIQRTEQRDSAMYRCASRTGAVYNEQFFGPGTRLTVL.

This sequence joins TRBV20-1 and TRBJ2-4; 10 bases fit TRBD1. CDR3 size: 16 residues. V trimming: 1 base; J trimming: 8 bases; junction bases outside the gene matches: 11. Germline lookup yields CDR1 DFQATT and CDR2 SNEGSKA (reference sequence). The CDR3 coding sequence is TGCAGTGCTAGAGCCGGGACAGGGGCCCATGGGGACATTCAGTACTTC. This sequence encodes CSARAGTGAHGDIQYF.

This chain connects TRBV5-1 to TRBJ2-7, with 12 bases fitting TRBD1. This CDR3 comprises 15 residues. V shed 4 bases and J 4 bases; nucleotides not matched to a gene: 6. The germline V gene encodes CDR1 SGHRS and CDR2 YFSETQ. CDR3 loop: CASSATGQGAYEQYF. Written as DNA, the CDR3 is TGCGCCAGCAGCGCGACGGGACAGGGGGCTTACGAGCAGTACTTC.

As concerns this clonotype: The junction does not match germline at one end; this may be a read error. The J gene is TRBJ1-6, the V gene TRBV18, with D maybe TRBD1 (5 bases). CDR3 size: 13 residues. The germline V gene encodes CDR1 KGHSH and CDR2 LQKENI. The CDR3, as DNA: TGTGCCTGCTCCGGGACCGATAATTCACCCCTCCACTTT. It encodes CACSGTDNSPLHF.

This clonotype was detected ten times or more. The rearrangement links TRBV5-1 to TRBJ2-7; D possibly matches TRBD1 or TRBD2 (6 bases each). This CDR3 is 14 amino acids long. Germline V gives CDR1 SGHRS, CDR2 YFSETQ. The V end was cut by 2 bases, the J end by 0 bases, with 9 bases between. The CDR3 protein is CASSFTGASYEQYF. The CDR3 region has the DNA TGCGCCAGCAGCTTCACGGGGGCCTCCTACGAGCAGTACTTC.

This clonotype was found a few times. This chain uses TRBV6-4 with TRBJ2-1, with 13 positions matching TRBD2. Germline-derived CDR1 and CDR2 are MRHNA and SNTAGT. This CDR3 region has 15 residues. The trim removed 4 bases at V and 6 bases at J, leaving 3 bases unmatched. CDR3 region: CASSGTSGSSNEQFF. The CDR3 DNA reads as TGTGCCAGCAGTGGGACTAGCGGGAGTAGCAATGAGCAGTTCTTC.

This clonotype came up many times. The chain employs TRBV12-3 or TRBV12-4 and TRBJ2-1; 9 bases agree with TRBD2. V was pared by 7 bases and J by 8 bases, with 15 bases of the junction left unmatched. The CDR3 extends over 16 amino acids. This CDR3 is CASTRRGGSTSDEQFF. CDR3 DNA: TGTGCCAGCACCAGGCGGGGGGGCAGCACTAGCGATGAGCAGTTCTTC.

This clonotype was detected ten times or more. The chain employs TRBV30 and TRBJ1-4; 8 nucleotides line up with TRBD1. Germline V gene lookup returns CDR1 GTSNPN and CDR2 SVGIG (reference sequence). This CDR3 is 13 amino acids long. The ends lost 5 bases at V and 8 bases at J; junction bases unmatched: 7. The CDR3 nucleotides are TGTGCCTGGGGTAGGACAGGGAACGAAAAACTGTTTTTT. It encodes CAWGRTGNEKLFF.

The sample holds many counts of this clonotype. The CDR3 nucleotides are TGTGCCAGCAGCCGGCGGGGCCTAGAGACCCAGTACTTC. Protein product: CASSRRGLETQYF. The chain carries TRBV28 and TRBJ2-5, with TRBD2 as a possible D gene (6 bases). Germline values: CDR1 MDHEN, CDR2 SYDVKM. Trimming cost V 6 bases and J 4 bases, with 12 bases left between them. This CDR3 spans 13 amino acids.

This clonotype was detected many times. The chain has TRBV20-1 and TRBJ2-1; D uncertain. Trimming left V 5 bases short and J 5 bases short, with 13 bases between. This CDR3 comprises 13 residues. Per germline, CDR1 DFQATT and CDR2 SNEGSKA (reference sequence). CDR3 DNA: TGCAGTGCTGTCGGTCGTAAACACAATGAGCAGTTCTTC. Residues: CSAVGRKHNEQFF.

The sample holds many counts of this clonotype. The V gene is TRBV5-1, the J gene TRBJ2-7; D may be TRBD2 (6 bases). Trimming took 4 bases from V and 5 from J, leaving 16 bases between them. CDR3 length: 14 residues. Germline V CDR1 and CDR2: SGHRS, YFSETQ. The CDR3, as DNA: TGCGCCAGCAGCGGGCGGGGTTCCGACGACGAGCAGTACTTC. Amino acids: CASSGRGSDDEQYF.

This clonotype occurred many times. The chain has TRBV19 and TRBJ1-1; D gene unclear. Germline-derived CDR1 and CDR2 are LNHDA and SQIVND (reference sequence). This CDR3 is built from 12 residues. The V and J ends lost 3 bases and 6 bases respectively, with 8 bases between them. The DNA for the CDR3 is TGTGCCAGTAGTATTGGGGTGGCTGAAGCTTTCTTT. Translated: CASSIGVAEAFF.

The table lists this clonotype with many counts. This chain links TRBV11-2 with TRBJ1-2; no clear D gene. The CDR3 totals 14 residues. Between the trimmed V and J ends, which lost 2 bases and 0 bases, there was a span of 7 bases. The germline V gene encodes CDR1 SGHAT and CDR2 FQNNGV. The CDR3 region is CASSLNLANYGYTF. The CDR3 coding sequence is TGTGCCAGCAGCTTAAACCTAGCTAACTATGGCTACACCTTC. Combining the CDR3 with reference TRBV11-2 and TRBJ1-2 gives the whole variable domain EAGVAQSPRYKIIEKRQSVAFWCNPISGHATLYWYQQILGQGPKLLIQFQNNGVVDDSQLPKDRFSAERLKGVDSTLKIQPAKLEDSAVYLCASSLNLANYGYTFGSGTRLTVV.

This clonotype was counted ten times or more. The chain has TRBV28 and TRBJ2-5; no clear D gene. Germline V gives CDR1 MDHEN, CDR2 SYDVKM. V dropped 8 bases and J dropped 4 bases, with 23 bases sitting between them. The CDR3 extends over 16 amino acids. CDR3 residues: CASFFVSGYRLETQYF. CDR3 bases: TGTGCCAGCTTCTTTGTGTCAGGTTACAGACTAGAGACCCAGTACTTC.

This clonotype has at least ten counts. V is TRBV3-1 and J is TRBJ2-6, with TRBD1 identical over 10 bases. The CDR3 is 17 amino acids. Trimming removed 1 base from V and 1 base from J; junction bases left unmatched: 1. From germline, CDR1 is LGHDT and CDR2 YNNKEL (reference sequence). CDR3 amino acids: CASSQGTGGSGANVLTF. In nucleotides, the CDR3 is TGTGCCAGCAGCCAAGGGACAGGGGGTTCTGGGGCCAACGTCCTGACTTTC. The variable domain in full, with the rest retrieved from reference TRBV3-1 and TRBJ2-6, is DTAVSQTPKYLVTQMGNDKSIKCEQNLGHDTMYWYKQDSKKFLKIMFSYNNKELIINETVPNRFSPKSPDKAHLNLHINSLELGDSAVYFCASSQGTGGSGANVLTFGAGSRLTVL.

Many counts were recorded for this clonotype. The chain uses TRBV28 and TRBJ1-5; TRBD1 aligns across 7 bases. Germline CDR1 MDHEN, CDR2 SYDVKM. This CDR3 has 14 residues. The V gene end was trimmed by 5 bases and the J gene end by 5 bases; junction bases not matched to a gene: 6. DNA for the CDR3: TGTGCCAGCAGTCACTACAGGGGTGATCAGCCCCAGCATTTT. This gives the protein CASSHYRGDQPQHF. The full variable domain, rest sourced from reference TRBV28 and TRBJ1-5, is DVKVTQSSRYLVKRTGEKVFLECVQDMDHENMFWYRQDPGLGLRLIYFSYDVKMKEKGDIPEGYSVSREKKERFSLILESASTNQTSMYLCASSHYRGDQPQHFGDGTRLSIL.

This clonotype was counted at least ten times. This sequence joins TRBV14 and TRBJ2-2, with D hard to call. Germline CDR1 is SGHDN and CDR2 is FVKESK. CDR3 length: 13 residues. V lost 4 bases to trimming and J lost 6 bases, with 9 bases between them. The CDR3 DNA sequence: TGTGCCAGCAGCCTTAAGCCCGCCGGGGAGCTGTTTTTT. Translating it yields CASSLKPAGELFF.

This clonotype came up many times. This rearrangement joins TRBV5-6 to TRBJ1-1, with D possibly TRBD1 on 5 matching bases. CDR3 length: 12 amino acids. V lost 2 bases, J lost 14 bases, and 16 bases lay in between. Per the germline V gene, CDR1 is SGHDT and CDR2 is YYEEEE. CDR3 sequence (DNA): TGTGCCAGCAGCTTCGGAGGGTCAGGGATCTTCTTT. Amino acids: CASSFGGSGIFF.

This clonotype was detected many times. The rearrangement joins TRBV7-9 to TRBJ2-7; 12 bases align to TRBD2. V lost 1 base to trimming and J lost 3 bases; unmatched junction nucleotides: 10. The CDR3 extends over 18 amino acids. The germline CDR1 and CDR2 sequences are SEHNR and FQNEAQ (reference sequence). The CDR3 is CASSLVASGRAVGYEQYF. In nucleotides, the CDR3 is TGTGCCAGCAGCTTAGTGGCTAGCGGGAGGGCCGTCGGCTACGAGCAGTACTTC.

The chain employs TRBV28 and TRBJ1-5; no clear D. CDR1 and CDR2 from the germline V gene are MDHEN and SYDVKM. Trimming took off 3 bases at V and 3 bases at J, with 12 bases between the two ends. The CDR3 sequence is 15 residues long. CDR3 sequence (DNA): TGTGCCAGCAGTTTCGAGGGAGGGATCAATCAGCCCCAGCATTTT. Its translation is CASSFEGGINQPQHF. Full variable domain (remainder filled in from reference TRBV28 and TRBJ1-5): DVKVTQSSRYLVKRTGEKVFLECVQDMDHENMFWYRQDPGLGLRLIYFSYDVKMKEKGDIPEGYSVSREKKERFSLILESASTNQTSMYLCASSFEGGINQPQHFGDGTRLSIL.

This clonotype was observed many times. The V and J genes are TRBV30 and TRBJ2-5; D is ambiguous. The CDR3 totals 18 residues. V lost 0 bases to trimming and J lost 0 bases, with 20 bases between them. Germline CDR1 GTSNPN, CDR2 SVGIG (reference sequence). The CDR3 loop is CAWSVVMAEATYQETQYF. In DNA, the CDR3 is TGTGCCTGGAGTGTCGTAATGGCCGAAGCTACGTACCAAGAGACCCAGTACTTC. The whole variable domain, remainder taken from reference TRBV30 and TRBJ2-5, is SQTIHQWPATLVQPVGSPLSLECTVEGTSNPNLYWYRQAAGRGLQLLFYSVGIGQISSEVPQNLSASRPQDRQFILSSKKLLLSDSGFYLCAWSVVMAEATYQETQYFGPGTRLLVL.

This clonotype was counted at least ten times. The chain carries TRBV11-2 and TRBJ1-4, with a possible D match to TRBD1 (6 bases). This CDR3 has 16 amino acids. Germline V gives CDR1 SGHAT, CDR2 FQNNGV. V was clipped by 0 bases and J by 7 bases, with 15 bases between them. The CDR3: CASSLESRGRFEKLFF. DNA of the CDR3: TGTGCCAGCAGCTTAGAATCGAGGGGGAGGTTTGAAAAACTGTTTTTT.

This clonotype was seen ten or more times. The chain carries TRBV6-1 and TRBJ2-5; D gene unclear. This CDR3 comprises 15 residues. Trimming removed 1 base at V and 5 bases at J, with 14 bases between. Germline V CDR1 and CDR2: MNHNS, SASEGT. This chain's CDR3 is CASSEDGEGWETQYF. The CDR3 DNA follows: TGTGCCAGCAGTGAAGATGGCGAAGGGTGGGAGACCCAGTACTTC.